The 2 T cell receptor beta chains presented below share a single source sample, sequenced in a study of response to subunit inactivated influenza vaccine. TCRdb reprocessed the RT-PCR reads via MiXCR and lists one record per CDR3 protein. The sample contains about 170,000 distinct CDR3 sequences, approximately 12% of which appear only once. These data were also reused for a study on T cells expressing NK-cell markers. Per that study: Beta-chain TCR cDNA was generated via 5'RACE template switching with UMIs.

The sequences come from CD8+ T cells sorted from PBMCs, collected roughly 12 days after vaccination. The receptor source for this set is a man aged 50 to 60 who received an inactivated influenza vaccine.

The V and J genes are TRBV6-5 and TRBJ2-7; 9 bases match TRBD1. Germline CDR1 and CDR2: MNHEY and SVGAGI. The CDR3 has 15 residues. V lost 3 bases to trimming and J lost 1 base; unmatched junction nucleotides: 4. Here the CDR3 reads CASSYLDRGSYEQYF. CDR3 DNA: TGTGCCAGCAGTTATTTGGACAGGGGATCCTACGAGCAGTACTTC.

This clonotype has more than one count but fewer than ten. The CDR3 region is CASSQDPLLNRAGEKLFF. The CDR3 DNA follows: TGCGCCAGCAGCCAAGATCCCCTCCTGAATCGGGCCGGTGAAAAACTGTTTTTT. The V and J genes are TRBV4-3 and TRBJ1-4; D unclear. Trimming cost V 0 bases and J 7 bases, with 21 bases left between them. Germline V gene lookup returns CDR1 LGHNA and CDR2 YSLEER. This CDR3 has 18 residues.